This TCR beta chain comes out of a study of blood T cell repertoires in COVID-19. Study information: The samples span acute and convalescent COVID-19 from the United States, Italy and Spain. The cDNA or gDNA used as material had been derived from T cells, B-cell-depleted T cells, or PBMCs.

This CDR3 has 12 amino acids. Per germline, CDR1 KGHSH and CDR2 LQKENI. V was cut by 2 bases and J by 5 bases, with 5 bases left in between. Original methodology: Counts of nucleated cells, estimated from reference gene primer amplification, were obtained. Data came from immunoSEQ multiplex PCR; TCRdb stores just in-frame clones and leaves some out. From that table come the V and J calls and clone size; the DNA was used to work out D and trimming. The sample contains a few hundred thousand clones, 80% to 90% of which appear only once. The TCR originated in a woman in her late teens or twenties in a cohort exposed to, infected with or recovered from COVID-19 (not recorded which). Sequenced: PBMCs or T cells enriched from blood (not recorded which). The rearrangement links TRBV18 to TRBJ2-3; D gene unclear. DNA of the CDR3: TGTGCCAGCTCACCAACACGAGATACGCAGTATTTT. This encodes CASSPTRDTQYF.